Sequencing of this T cell receptor beta chain was carried out in a study of blood T cell repertoires in COVID-19. Authors' methods: Counts of nucleated cells, estimated from reference gene primer amplification, were obtained. Some clones are missing from TCRdb's copy, which holds only in-frame ones; the method was immunoSEQ multiplex PCR. The D gene and trimming were derived from the DNA, and the V and J assignments and clone size from that table. The table shows tens of thousands of clones, with approximately 90% occurring only once. The junction had 4 bases not matched to a gene; V was cut back by 6 bases and J by 2 bases. This CDR3 comprises 14 residues. Per germline, CDR1 SGDLS and CDR2 YYNGEE.

The sequencing input was peripheral blood. This chain uses TRBV9 with TRBJ2-3; 9 bases map to TRBD1. The receptor's source is a human donor with active COVID-19. The donor label of this sample is uncertain. The CDR3 DNA reads TGTGCCAGCACACGGACAGGGGTCACAGATACGCAGTATTTT. It codes for CASTRTGVTDTQYF. The whole variable domain, remainder taken from reference TRBV9 and TRBJ2-3, is DSGVTQTPKHLITATGQRVTLRCSPRSGDLSVYWYQQSLDQGLQFLIQYYNGEERAKGNILERFSAQQFPDLHSELNLSSLELGDSALYFCASTRTGVTDTQYFGPGTRLTVL.